This entry concerns a single T cell receptor (beta chain). This specimen belongs to a study of OX40 agonist ivuxolimab in advanced cancers. At the level of the study: At doses from 0.01 to 10 mg/kg, patients were given intravenous ivuxolimab every 2 weeks.

Repertoires were generated with immunoSEQ multiplex PCR, while TCRdb's copy carries only in-frame clones and drops some. The sample carries some 81,000 clones, around 82% recorded once. The sample was CD4+ or CD8+ T cells sorted from blood, taken in a trial of the OX40 agonist ivuxolimab. The clonotype comes from an adult with an advanced solid tumor such as melanoma, head and neck, liver or kidney cancer.

CDR3 DNA: TGTGCCAGTAGTCACAGGGTGGCGGCGAACACCGGGGAGCTGTTTTTT. Its protein is CASSHRVAANTGELFF. V is TRBV19 and J is TRBJ2-2, with D possibly TRBD1 on 6 matching bases. This CDR3 has 16 residues. CDR1 LNHDA and CDR2 SQIVND come from the germline V gene (reference sequence). Between the trimmed V and J ends, which lost 5 bases and 0 bases, there was a span of 13 bases.